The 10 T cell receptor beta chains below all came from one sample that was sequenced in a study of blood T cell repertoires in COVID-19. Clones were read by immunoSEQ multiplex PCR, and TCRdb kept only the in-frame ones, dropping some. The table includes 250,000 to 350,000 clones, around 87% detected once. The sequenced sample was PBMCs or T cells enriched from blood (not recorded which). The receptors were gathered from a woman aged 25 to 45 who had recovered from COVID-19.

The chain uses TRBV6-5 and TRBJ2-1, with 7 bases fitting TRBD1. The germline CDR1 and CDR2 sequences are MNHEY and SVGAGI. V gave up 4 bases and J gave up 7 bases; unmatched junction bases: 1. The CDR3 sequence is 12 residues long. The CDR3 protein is CASSLQGNEQFF. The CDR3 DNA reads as TGTGCCAGCAGTTTACAGGGGAATGAGCAGTTCTTC.

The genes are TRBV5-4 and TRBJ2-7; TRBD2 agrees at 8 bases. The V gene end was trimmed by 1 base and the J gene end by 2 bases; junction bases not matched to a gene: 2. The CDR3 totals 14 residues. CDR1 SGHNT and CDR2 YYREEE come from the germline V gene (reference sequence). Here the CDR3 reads CASSLFGGAYEQYF. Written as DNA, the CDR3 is TGTGCCAGCAGCTTGTTCGGGGGGGCCTACGAGCAGTACTTC.

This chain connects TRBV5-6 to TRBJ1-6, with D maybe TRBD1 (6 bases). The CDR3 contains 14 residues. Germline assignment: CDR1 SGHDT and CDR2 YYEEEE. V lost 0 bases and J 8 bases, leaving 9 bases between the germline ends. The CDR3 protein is CASSLVAGDSPLHF. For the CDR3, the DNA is TGTGCCAGCAGCTTGGTCGCAGGGGATTCACCCCTCCACTTT.

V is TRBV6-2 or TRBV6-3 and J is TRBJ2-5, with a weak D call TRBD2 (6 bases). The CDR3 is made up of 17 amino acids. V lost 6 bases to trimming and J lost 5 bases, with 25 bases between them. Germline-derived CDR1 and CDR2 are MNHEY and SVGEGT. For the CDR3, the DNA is TGTGCCAGCAGCCCTACTTGGGGGGAGAGAGTCGCGGAGACCCAGTACTTC. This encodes CASSPTWGERVAETQYF.

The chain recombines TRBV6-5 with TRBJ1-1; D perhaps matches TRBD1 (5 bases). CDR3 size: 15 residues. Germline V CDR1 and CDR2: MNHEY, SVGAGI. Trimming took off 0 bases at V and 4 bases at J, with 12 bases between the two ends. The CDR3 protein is CASSYSGGGSTEAFF. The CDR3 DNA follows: TGTGCCAGCAGTTACTCCGGGGGGGGGAGCACTGAAGCTTTCTTT.

The CDR3 DNA sequence: TGTGCCTGGGACAGGGGGTACATGAACACTGAAGCTTTCTTT. Protein: CAWDRGYMNTEAFF. The genes are TRBV30 and TRBJ1-1, with 9 bases lining up with TRBD1. The CDR3 covers 14 residues. J was trimmed by 0 bases and V by 5 bases; bases with no gene match: 4. Looked up from germline, CDR1 is GTSNPN and CDR2 is SVGIG (reference sequence).

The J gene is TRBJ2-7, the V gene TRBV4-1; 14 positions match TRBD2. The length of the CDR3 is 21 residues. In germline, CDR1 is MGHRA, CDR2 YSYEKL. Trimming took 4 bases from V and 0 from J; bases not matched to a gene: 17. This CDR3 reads CASSRLRLTSGGEADSYEQYF. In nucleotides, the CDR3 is TGCGCCAGCAGCCGGTTACGCCTGACTAGCGGGGGGGAGGCCGACTCCTACGAGCAGTACTTC.

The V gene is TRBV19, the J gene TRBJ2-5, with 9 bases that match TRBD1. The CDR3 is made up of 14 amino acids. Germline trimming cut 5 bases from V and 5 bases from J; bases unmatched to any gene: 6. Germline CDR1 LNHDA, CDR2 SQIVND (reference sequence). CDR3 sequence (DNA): TGTGCCAGTAGTCCAACAGGGGGCGCTGAGACCCAGTACTTC. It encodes CASSPTGGAETQYF.

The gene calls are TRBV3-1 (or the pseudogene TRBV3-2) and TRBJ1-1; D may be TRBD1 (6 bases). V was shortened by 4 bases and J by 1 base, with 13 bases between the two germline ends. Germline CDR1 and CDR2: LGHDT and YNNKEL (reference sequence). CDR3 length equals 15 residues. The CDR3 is CASSPLGGANTEAFF. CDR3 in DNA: TGTGCCAGCAGCCCTCTGGGGGGGGCGAACACTGAAGCTTTCTTT.

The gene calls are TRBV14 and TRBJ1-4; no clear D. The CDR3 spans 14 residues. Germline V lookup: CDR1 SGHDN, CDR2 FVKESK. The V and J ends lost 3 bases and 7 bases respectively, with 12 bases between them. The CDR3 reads CASSHTQRGEKLFF. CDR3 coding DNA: TGTGCCAGCAGCCACACCCAGCGGGGTGAAAAACTGTTTTTT. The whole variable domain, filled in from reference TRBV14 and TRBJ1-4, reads EAGVTQFPSHSVIEKGQTVTLRCDPISGHDNLYWYRRVMGKEIKFLLHFVKESKQDESGMPNNRFLAERTGGTYSTLKVQPAELEDSGVYFCASSHTQRGEKLFFGSGTQLSVL.